This TCR beta chain was captured by sequencing in a study of blood T cell repertoires in COVID-19. Per the original methods: Estimated nucleated cell counts came from reference gene primer amplification. Measured with immunoSEQ multiplex PCR; TCRdb has only the in-frame clones, and not every one. That table furnishes V, J and clone size, whereas the DNA furnished D and trimming. The sample holds 110,000 to 150,000 clones, around 86% seen once. Sequencing input: PBMCs or T cells enriched from blood (not recorded which). This receptor was identified in a man between 45 and 60 years old who had recovered from COVID-19.

In nucleotides, the CDR3 is TGTGCCAGCTCACCACGGGGCAGGCGGACCGGGGAGCTGTTTTTT. Translating it yields CASSPRGRRTGELFF. This chain connects TRBV18 to TRBJ2-2; a weak D match, TRBD1 (5 bases). This CDR3 region has 15 residues. Trimming took off 1 base at V and 5 bases at J, with 11 bases between the two ends. Germline loops: CDR1 KGHSH, CDR2 LQKENI.